Detailed here is one T cell receptor (beta chain). Its antigen is not yet known. Read data end 3 residues before the CDR3 end; the end is taken from the germline J gene. The data are from a study of T cells in women clearing cervical HPV infection (dated by TCRdb to 2017 to 2018). At the level of the whole study: The cases were 25 to 30 women with histologically confirmed HPV16-related CIN3 or worse, and 2 of these cases were invasive cancers. The exploratory proof-of-principle case-control study was nested within the Guanacaste HPV Natural History Study in Costa Rica and compared TCR repertoires across cervical HPV16 outcomes. HLA typing was available for only a few women, so HLA type could not be excluded as a confounder. The controls were fewer than 30 women whose single incident HPV16 infection cleared within 12 months with no development of precancer or cancer. The parent cohort enrolled roughly 9,400 women aged 18 or older in Guanacaste, Costa Rica, in 1993 to 1994 and followed the women for seven years. Case blood was taken at the visit when the lesion was first identified, whereas control blood was taken when infection was no longer detected. As quality controls, five blinded duplicates were added to each group, bringing the total to roughly 60 samples made up of around 50 participants and 10 replicates. For cases, the median interval between lesion detection and blood sampling was around 140 days, with an interquartile range of roughly 80 to 230 days. Cases and controls were matched on year of sample collection and on age within five years. Median age was roughly 35 years in cases versus around 40 in controls, and baseline characteristics did not differ significantly.

Every participant had a single incident cervical HPV16 infection, and women with prevalent HPV16 infections were excluded. Cervical HPV DNA was detected with MY09/MY11 PCR, and genotyping was done with dot-blot hybridization. Fifteen mL of heparinized blood was centrifuged, after which the buffy coat was aliquoted, frozen at -30 degrees C, and then stored at -80 degrees C. QIAGEN kits were used to extract genomic DNA from buffy coat specimens. CDR1 and CDR2, per the germline V gene (reference sequence), are LNHDA and SQIVND. The CDR3 numbers 16 residues from cysteine through phenylalanine. Part of the CDR3 DNA is given, 39 bases translated from base 1. The immunoSEQ assay used multiplex PCR to amplify TCR beta CDR3 regions from an average of about 1,200 ng of genomic DNA per sample. The assay corrected primer bias using a complete synthetic TCR repertoire to establish an amplification baseline. Amplicons were sequenced on the Illumina platform. Per the source publication's procedure: Sequences were error-corrected by clustering with frequency ratios and a modified nearest-neighbor algorithm, then analyzed in the immunoSEQ Analyzer with IMGT gene definitions. At each rarefaction depth, TCR richness and evenness were averaged over 20 rarefaction repeats, and samples with fewer sequences than the depth were excluded. V, D and J gene relative abundances were compared between groups with Wilcoxon rank sum tests, applying FDR correction. For the blinded duplicates, the intraclass correlation was 95.6% for TCR richness and averaged 76.4% across around 61 gene segments. This is the immuneACCESS table as TCRdb keeps it, with only in-frame sequences that have V and J called. A part of the clones is gone; compared with another copy, unresolved V genes explain less than half, and the rest is unexplained. V, J and clone size reflect that table, while D and trimming were determined from the DNA. In this sample's table one finds around 31,000 clones. Approximately 2.8% of the sample is in the top ten clones.

On the study overall, not on this receptor specifically: Cases had lower TRBV6-7 relative abundance than controls (around 0.11% versus 0.15%; Bonferroni P = 0.0008). TCR repertoire richness was significantly higher in CIN3+ cases than in controls across sequencing depths, while evenness did not differ. Because T-cell numbers per sample were unknown, differences in richness could reflect varying T-cell content rather than repertoire biology. Random forest classifiers that combined richness and V gene abundances separated cases from controls with an estimated AUC of 0.83. Whether associations preceded infection or resulted from infection could not be shown with the cross-sectional design, and effector/memory subsets and HPV-specific T cells were not isolated.

The receptor chain draws on TRBV19 and TRBJ1-4, with 7 junctional bases fitting TRBD1. The TCR sequence derives from a woman aged 18 to 75 with a cervical HPV16 infection that either progressed to CIN3+ or cleared (not recorded which). Sequencing was carried out using blood buffy coat. The sequenced part of the CDR3 DNA is TGTGCCAGTAGTCCACAGGGGTTCTCTGGGGCCAACGTA. It translates as CASSPQGFSGANV. The entire CDR3 is CASSPQGFSGANVLFF.